This TCR beta chain appears in the sequencing data of a study of blood T cell repertoires in COVID-19. Study as a whole: The study drew acute and convalescent COVID-19 samples from the United States, Italy and Spain. Sources were T cells, B-cell-depleted T cells, or PBMCs; the material itself was cDNA or gDNA.

A single count supports this clone. Assay used: immunoSEQ multiplex PCR; TCRdb lists only in-frame clones, some missing. The data hold more than 85,000 clones, with roughly 85% observed a single time. Sequenced: peripheral blood. The receptor was isolated from a man in his 70s with acute or convalescent COVID-19.

CDR3: CASRLGGENQPQHF. CDR3 sequence (DNA): TGTGCCAGCAGGCTGGGGGGGGAGAATCAGCCCCAGCATTTT. The chain combines TRBV28 with TRBJ1-5; D perhaps matches TRBD1 (5 bases). The CDR3 spans 14 residues. Deletions cut 6 bases from V and 4 bases from J, with 13 bases between. Germline V gene sequence: CDR1 MDHEN, CDR2 SYDVKM.